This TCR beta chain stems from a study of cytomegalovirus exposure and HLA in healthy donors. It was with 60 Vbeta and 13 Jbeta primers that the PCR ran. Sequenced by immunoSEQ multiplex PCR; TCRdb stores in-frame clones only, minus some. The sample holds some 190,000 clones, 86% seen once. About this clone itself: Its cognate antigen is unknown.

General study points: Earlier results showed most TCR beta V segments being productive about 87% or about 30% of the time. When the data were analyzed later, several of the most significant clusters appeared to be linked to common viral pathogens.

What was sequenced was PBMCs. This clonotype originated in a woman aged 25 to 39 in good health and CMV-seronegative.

The CDR3 here is CASSEATGTNEKLFF. The CDR3, as DNA: TGTGCCAGCAGCGAAGCAACAGGGACGAATGAAAAACTGTTTTTT. V is TRBV5-6 and J is TRBJ1-4; tentative D call: TRBD1 (6 bases). Germline CDR1 SGHDT, CDR2 YYEEEE. V lost 4 bases to trimming and J lost 5 bases, with 15 bases between them. This CDR3 region has 15 residues.